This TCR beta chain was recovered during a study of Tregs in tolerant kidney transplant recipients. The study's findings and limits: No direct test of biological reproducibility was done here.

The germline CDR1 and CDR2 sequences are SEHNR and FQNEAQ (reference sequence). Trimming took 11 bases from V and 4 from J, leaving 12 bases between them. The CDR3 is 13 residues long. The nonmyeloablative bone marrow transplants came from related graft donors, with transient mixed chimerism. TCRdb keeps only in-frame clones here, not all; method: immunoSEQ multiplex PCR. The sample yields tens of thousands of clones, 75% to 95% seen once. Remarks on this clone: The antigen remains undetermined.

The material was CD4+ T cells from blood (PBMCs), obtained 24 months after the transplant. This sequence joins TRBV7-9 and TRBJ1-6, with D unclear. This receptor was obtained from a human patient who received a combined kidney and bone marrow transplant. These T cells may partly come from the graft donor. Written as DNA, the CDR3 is TGTGCCTCCGGAGGTGATTATAATTCACCCCTCCACTTT. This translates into CASGGDYNSPLHF. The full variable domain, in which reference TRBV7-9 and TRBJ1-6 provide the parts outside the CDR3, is DTGVSQNPRHKITKRGQNVTFRCDPISEHNRLYWYRQTLGQGPEFLTYFQNEAQLEKSRLLSDRFSAERPKGSFSTLEIQRTEQGDSAMYLCASGGDYNSPLHFGNGTRLTVT.